This T cell receptor (beta chain) was recovered during a study of human T cells and chemical hapten exposure. Study summary: Throughout a study of 20 to 25 weeks, patients underwent weekly scalp administration of diphenylcyclopropenone doses.

This clonotype showed up just once. The antigen remains unidentified. Given a much more abundant clone one base away, this may be a read error. TCRdb ran MiXCR on the RACE reads and lists one entry per CDR3 protein. The sample has approximately 84,000 distinct CDR3 sequences, under 14% seen once. Per germline, CDR1 MDHEN and CDR2 SYDVKM. The CDR3 is 14 amino acids. V shed 10 bases and J 9 bases; nucleotides not matched to a gene: 14. The time point: patch test 2, 6 weeks after DPC sensitization. Treatment of the sample: therapeutic diphenylcyclopropenone sensitization with weekly scalp DPC. Patients had alopecia, were aged 18 to 70, and were not pregnant. Overall study findings and caveats: TCRs at a frequency above 1 in 1000 stayed unchanged with DPC sensitization. Patch test score was positively correlated with the counts of PT1 expanded TCRs.

Sequences were derived from whole blood, sampled in connection with sensitization to the hapten diphenylcyclopropenone (DPC). The receptor was derived from a man aged 18 to 30 with alopecia areata. Some clones in this sample may be carry-over from other donors' samples. The chain employs TRBV28 and TRBJ1-2; TRBD1 aligns across 10 bases. The CDR3 loop reads CATIRQGAGYSYTF. CDR3 in DNA: TGTGCCACCATCCGACAGGGGGCTGGGTATAGCTACACCTTC.